The 31 T cell receptor beta chains reported below all come from one sample, sequenced in a study of shared clonotypes between healthy human individuals. Generated by immunoSEQ multiplex PCR, the TCRdb table keeps only in-frame clones and is missing some. The sample includes about 600,000 clones, just over 75% of them seen just once. Sequenced input: PBMCs. The source of these receptors is a woman aged 40 to 49 in good health. Some clones in this sample may be carry-over from other donors' samples.

This chain links TRBV7-3 with TRBJ2-5, with D possibly being TRBD2 (5 bases). The germline gives CDR1 SGHTA, CDR2 FQGTGA. This CDR3 is 13 amino acids long. Trimming stripped 2 bases from V and 4 bases from J, with 8 bases between. DNA of the CDR3: TGTGCCAGCAGCTTAGGACTTCTAGAGACCCAGTACTTC. It specifies CASSLGLLETQYF.

Details on this clone: The sample holds other DNA sequences that translate to the same CDR3. The V gene is TRBV14, the J gene TRBJ2-7; D is unclear. Trimming removed 1 base at V and 3 bases at J, with 10 bases between. Germline V gene lookup returns CDR1 SGHDN and CDR2 FVKESK. CDR3 size: 14 residues. CDR3 nucleotides: TGTGCCAGCAGCCAAGTGGTTAATTACTACGAGCAGTACTTC. This encodes CASSQVVNYYEQYF. Full variable domain (remainder filled in from reference TRBV14 and TRBJ2-7): EAGVTQFPSHSVIEKGQTVTLRCDPISGHDNLYWYRRVMGKEIKFLLHFVKESKQDESGMPNNRFLAERTGGTYSTLKVQPAELEDSGVYFCASSQVVNYYEQYFGPGTRLTVT.

Comment on this clone: Since a far larger clone is one base different, this is likely a read error. The rearrangement uses TRBV9 and TRBJ2-7; 11 bases fit TRBD2. This CDR3 region has 14 residues. The trim removed 0 bases at V and 9 bases at J, leaving 5 bases unmatched. CDR1 SGDLS and CDR2 YYNGEE come from the germline V gene. This chain's CDR3 is CASSVGSGREGQYF. For the CDR3, the DNA is TGTGCCAGCAGCGTAGGTAGCGGGAGGGAAGGGCAGTACTTC.

The chain joins TRBV5-1 to TRBJ1-2; TRBD1 might be the D (6 bases). Germline V gene data show CDR1 as SGHRS and CDR2 as YFSETQ. The CDR3 runs 13 residues. Trimming took off 0 bases at V and 8 bases at J, with 11 bases between the two ends. DNA of the CDR3: TGCGCCAGCAGCTTGGAGCCTCAGGGGGGCTACACCTTC. Its translation is CASSLEPQGGYTF.

The V call is TRBV28, the J call TRBJ1-1; D gene ambiguous. This CDR3 region has 12 residues. Germline V lookup: CDR1 MDHEN, CDR2 SYDVKM. V lost 2 bases and J lost 7, with 8 bases in between. The CDR3 is CASSLLEHEAFF. The CDR3 coding sequence is TGTGCCAGCAGTTTACTCGAGCATGAAGCTTTCTTT.

The chain has TRBV9 and TRBJ1-1; no clear D gene. The CDR3 is 15 amino acids. V was trimmed by 2 bases and J by 2 bases, leaving 13 bases between them. Germline loops: CDR1 SGDLS, CDR2 YYNGEE. The CDR3 coding sequence is TGTGCCAGCAGCGTTGACACCTTCGCTAACACTGAAGCTTTCTTT. Translated, it gives CASSVDTFANTEAFF. The full variable domain, with the rest looked up from reference TRBV9 and TRBJ1-1, is DSGVTQTPKHLITATGQRVTLRCSPRSGDLSVYWYQQSLDQGLQFLIQYYNGEERAKGNILERFSAQQFPDLHSELNLSSLELGDSALYFCASSVDTFANTEAFFGQGTRLTVV.

The V gene is TRBV28, the J gene TRBJ1-2, with a tentative D call TRBD1 (6 bases). This CDR3 has 14 residues. Germline V gene lookup returns CDR1 MDHEN and CDR2 SYDVKM. Deletions cut 6 bases from V and 8 bases from J, with 19 bases between. CDR3 in amino acids: CASSQQGSRMGYTF. The CDR3 nucleotides read TGTGCCAGCAGCCAACAGGGTTCACGTATGGGCTACACCTTC.

V and J are TRBV11-2 and TRBJ1-2, with TRBD1 matching over 7 bases. The V gene's germline CDR1 is SGHAT and CDR2 FQNNGV. The CDR3 is 15 amino acids. Losses at the gene ends were 6 bases for V and 1 base for J; bases not matched to a gene: 8. CDR3 in amino acids: CASSWTGRINYGYTF. For the CDR3, the DNA is TGTGCCAGCAGTTGGACAGGCCGCATTAACTATGGCTACACCTTC.

The chain uses TRBV29-1 and TRBJ1-1; possible D gene TRBD1, 5 bases. Germline CDR1 SQVTM, CDR2 ANQGSEA. The CDR3 is 11 amino acids. The V end was cut by 3 bases, the J end by 6 bases, with 8 bases between. CDR3 in DNA: TGCAGCGTTGAGAAAGGGGCTGAAGCTTTCTTT. This codes for CSVEKGAEAFF.

This chain uses TRBV6-1 with TRBJ2-7, with D unclear. Trimming shortened V by 9 bases and J by 0 bases, and 15 bases separated the two germline ends. This CDR3 spans 14 amino acids. The V gene's germline CDR1 is MNHNS and CDR2 SASEGT. CDR3 sequence: CASVWTLSSYEQYF. CDR3 DNA sequence: TGTGCCAGTGTTTGGACCCTGAGCTCCTACGAGCAGTACTTC.

The J gene is TRBJ2-1, the V gene TRBV18, with 15 bases matching TRBD2. V gave up 1 base and J gave up 7 bases; unmatched junction bases: 2. There are 16 residues in the CDR3. The germline V gene encodes CDR1 KGHSH and CDR2 LQKENI. In DNA, the CDR3 is TGTGCCAGCTCACCACGGACTAGCGGGAGGGTTAATGAGCAGTTCTTC. Amino acids: CASSPRTSGRVNEQFF.

This chain connects TRBV21-1 to TRBJ1-1. TRBV21-1 is flagged as a pseudogene. There are 16 residues in the CDR3. The CDR3 region is CASSKVSEGRGTEAFF. DNA for the CDR3: TGTGCCAGCAGCAAAGTTTCCGAGGGCCGGGGGACTGAAGCTTTCTTT.

The rearrangement uses TRBV19 and TRBJ1-4; 7 nucleotides agree with TRBD1. Germline values: CDR1 LNHDA, CDR2 SQIVND (reference sequence). The CDR3 is made up of 13 amino acids. V shed 9 bases, J shed 6 bases, and the junction held 7 bases outside the gene matches. This CDR3 is CASHRDSHEKLFF. CDR3 DNA sequence: TGTGCCAGCCACCGGGACAGCCATGAAAAACTGTTTTTT.

This clone was recorded a few times. The chain joins TRBV11-2 to TRBJ1-3; D uncertain. The V gene's germline CDR1 is SGHAT and CDR2 FQNNGV. This CDR3 comprises 14 residues. V was shortened by 1 base and J by 4 bases, with 8 bases between the two germline ends. The CDR3 loop reads CASSLGTTGNTIYF. Written as DNA, the CDR3 is TGTGCCAGCAGCTTAGGGACCACGGGAAACACCATATATTTT.

This chain links TRBV29-1 with TRBJ2-2; 7 bases agree with TRBD1. CDR3 size: 13 residues. From germline, CDR1 is SQVTM and CDR2 ANQGSEA. V trimming: 5 bases; J trimming: 6 bases; junction bases outside the gene matches: 6. CDR3 nucleotides: TGCAGCGTTCGGGCAACAGGGGCCGGGGAGCTGTTTTTT. It yields the protein CSVRATGAGELFF.

The V call is TRBV4-1, the J call TRBJ2-5; 9 bases agree with TRBD1. The J call may be in error: the DNA end matches TRBJ2-7 better. The CDR3 runs 16 residues. Germline assignment: CDR1 MGHRA and CDR2 YSYEKL. CDR3: CASSQEWGDRDYEQYF. The CDR3, as DNA: TGCGCCAGCAGCCAAGAATGGGGGGACAGGGACTACGAGCAGTACTTC.

This clone appeared once. The V gene is TRBV6-6, the J gene TRBJ2-2; tentative D call: TRBD1 (6 bases). The CDR3 sequence is 14 residues long. The germline V gene encodes CDR1 MNHNY and CDR2 SVGAGI (reference sequence). The ends were cut back, 8 bases at V and 0 bases at J, with 10 bases in the middle. The CDR3 is CASRGHANTGELFF. The CDR3 DNA follows: TGTGCCAGCCGGGGACATGCGAACACCGGGGAGCTGTTTTTT.

This clone was seen ten or more times. V usage is TRBV4-1 and J usage is TRBJ1-1, with D hard to call. The V end was cut by 0 bases, the J end by 2 bases, with 10 bases between. From germline, CDR1 is MGHRA and CDR2 YSYEKL. The CDR3 sequence is 15 residues long. CDR3 sequence: CASSQDPQPNTEAFF. The CDR3 DNA reads TGCGCCAGCAGCCAAGATCCACAGCCTAACACTGAAGCTTTCTTT.

This chain links TRBV5-5 with TRBJ1-5; 7 nucleotides agree with TRBD1. CDR1 is SGHKS, CDR2 YYEKEE, per germline (reference sequence). This CDR3 is built from 14 residues. The V segment lost 4 bases and the J segment 6 bases; nucleotides outside the gene matches: 7. CDR3 sequence (DNA): TGTGCCAGCAGCCCGACAGGGCTCGCTCAGCCCCAGCATTTT. It translates to CASSPTGLAQPQHF.

The gene calls are TRBV28 and TRBJ2-2; D is perhaps TRBD1 (6 bases). Germline assignment: CDR1 MDHEN and CDR2 SYDVKM. The length of the CDR3 is 16 residues. Trimming removed 5 bases at V and 2 bases at J, with 15 bases between. CDR3 bases: TGTGCCAGCAGTGGGCCGGGACAACAAAACACCGGGGAGCTGTTTTTT. Its translation is CASSGPGQQNTGELFF.

V and J are TRBV11-2 and TRBJ2-7; D not resolved. This CDR3 is built from 13 residues. The germline CDR1 and CDR2 sequences are SGHAT and FQNNGV. V lost 7 bases and J 6 bases, leaving 16 bases between the germline ends. In DNA, the CDR3 is TGTGCCAGCACTCCCCCGAGAGCTCCCGAGCAGTACTTC. Amino acids: CASTPPRAPEQYF.

The rearrangement joins TRBV5-6 to TRBJ2-5; 11 bases line up with TRBD1. V lost 5 bases, J lost 5 bases, and 2 bases stayed unmatched. The CDR3 totals 13 residues. CDR1 is SGHDT and CDR2 is YYEEEE in the germline V gene. The DNA of the CDR3 is TGTGCCAGCAGTGGGACAGGGGGTGAGACCCAGTACTTC. The encoded protein is CASSGTGGETQYF.

The chain links TRBV28 to TRBJ2-1, with 14 positions matching TRBD2. The V gene's germline CDR1 is MDHEN and CDR2 SYDVKM. There are 16 residues in the CDR3. The J segment lost 9 bases and the V segment lost 3 bases, leaving 7 bases of the junction unmatched. The CDR3 bases are TGTGCCAGCAGTTTGGGGGGACTAGCGGGAGAGGGTGAGCAGTTCTTC. It yields the protein CASSLGGLAGEGEQFF.

V usage is TRBV18 and J usage is TRBJ2-7, with 8 bases identical to TRBD2. V lost 4 bases and J lost 6; bases outside the gene matches: 5. The CDR3 loop spans 13 amino acids. Germline lookup yields CDR1 KGHSH and CDR2 LQKENI. The CDR3 reads CASSQAGEGEQYF. The CDR3 DNA sequence: TGTGCCAGCTCACAAGCGGGAGAAGGCGAGCAGTACTTC.

The rearrangement uses TRBV5-5 and TRBJ2-2; a weak D match, TRBD2 (5 bases). CDR1 and CDR2 from the germline V gene are SGHKS and YYEKEE (reference sequence). The CDR3 runs 16 residues. V gave up 5 bases and J gave up 5 bases, with 19 bases separating them. The CDR3 reads CASSSRTVAPTGELFF. The CDR3 nucleotides read TGTGCCAGCAGTAGTCGAACGGTAGCGCCTACCGGGGAGCTGTTTTTT. The entire variable domain, with the rest obtained from reference TRBV5-5 and TRBJ2-2, is as follows: DAGVTQSPTHLIKTRGQQVTLRCSPISGHKSVSWYQQVLGQGPQFIFQYYEKEERGRGNFPDRFSARQFPNYSSELNVNALLLGDSALYLCASSSRTVAPTGELFFGEGSRLTVL.

This clone was seen only a few times. The V gene is TRBV29-1, the J gene TRBJ2-5; D is unclear. The J call is doubtful: the DNA matches TRBJ2-7 better. From germline, CDR1 is SQVTM and CDR2 ANQGSEA. There are 11 residues in the CDR3. The CDR3 DNA sequence: TGCAGCGTTGGGACCCGCTACGAGCAGTACTTC. Translation: CSVGTRYEQYF.

The sample holds one count of this clone. The V gene is TRBV19, the J gene TRBJ2-7; D might be TRBD1 (6 bases). The CDR3 runs to 14 residues. Germline CDR1 reads LNHDA; CDR2 reads SQIVND (reference sequence). The ends were cut back, 7 bases at V and 0 bases at J, with 13 bases in the middle. The CDR3 loop reads CASNSGTNSYEQYF. CDR3 in DNA: TGTGCCAGTAACTCCGGGACAAACTCCTACGAGCAGTACTTC.

The chain recombines TRBV10-3 with TRBJ2-7; D is possibly TRBD1 (5 bases). CDR1 ENHRY and CDR2 SYGVKD come from the germline V gene. Deletions cut 4 bases from V and 0 bases from J, with 10 bases between. CDR3 length equals 14 residues. The CDR3 loop is CAISGGRDSYEQYF. DNA of the CDR3: TGTGCCATCAGTGGGGGCAGGGACTCCTACGAGCAGTACTTC.

The rearrangement joins TRBV19 to TRBJ1-1; D ambiguous. The CDR3 is 13 residues long. The V gene's germline CDR1 is LNHDA and CDR2 SQIVND (reference sequence). V shed 3 bases and J shed 1 base, with 6 bases lying between them. CDR3 protein: CASSIQSNTEAFF. The CDR3 DNA follows: TGTGCCAGTAGTATTCAGTCGAACACTGAAGCTTTCTTT.

This clone was observed a single time. For the CDR3, the DNA is TGTGCCAGCAGCTTAGTCTCGGGACAGGGGTCGTACGAGCAGTACTTC. Translated, it gives CASSLVSGQGSYEQYF. V is TRBV7-8 and J is TRBJ2-7; 10 positions match TRBD1. The CDR3 consists of 16 residues. In germline, CDR1 is SGHVS, CDR2 FQNEAQ. After removal of 1 base from V and 4 bases from J, the junction contained 7 bases not matched to a gene.

The chain recombines TRBV5-1 with TRBJ2-1, with 7 bases identical to TRBD1. Unmatched junction bases numbered 13, after V lost 4 bases and J lost 0 bases. This CDR3 has 18 residues. The V gene's germline CDR1 is SGHRS and CDR2 YFSETQ. CDR3 loop: CASSQGQVYSSSYNEQFF. CDR3 sequence (DNA): TGCGCCAGCAGCCAAGGACAGGTGTATTCAAGCTCCTACAATGAGCAGTTCTTC.